The source of this T cell receptor beta chain is a study of cytomegalovirus exposure and HLA in healthy donors (dated by TCRdb to about 2017). For the wider study: According to a later analysis, one platform produced both the approximately 110 validation repertoires and the approximately 600 repertoires of the first cohort. The study aimed to test whether cataloging public T cell receptors could reveal signatures of past pathogen exposure. Along with the roughly 610-subject first cohort, a separate validation cohort of roughly 110 different subjects was used. The study combined high-throughput TCR immunosequencing, statistical association of individual TCRs with disease status, and machine learning to predict cytomegalovirus infection status.

The donors were included in the validation cohort of 90 to 150 subjects, a group kept apart from the approximately 700-subject first cohort. As concerns this clone: Its antigen has not been determined. One base away there is no much larger clone; base qualities are not given.

Overall study results and their limits: In vitro tests confirmed that three of the cytomegalovirus-associated TCR beta chains recognize cytomegalovirus antigens. Of the cluster scores, 85% to 95% were above 0 in a later analysis, which found that TCRs clustered in the first cohort also tended to co-occur in the approximately 110 validation repertoires. According to the authors, the approach could potentially be generalized to other disease states and immunological phenotypes. The study listed 164 TCR beta chains as associated with cytomegalovirus. Cytomegalovirus status was reported to be diagnosed by the classifier with high specificity and sensitivity in both the original and validation cohorts. Most TCR sequences were seen in very few donors, while some public TCRs were found in many individuals. The validation cohort had no HLA typing available for a later analysis, so co-occurrence within that cohort was assessed over all 130 or so repertoires.

The method behind the library was the immunoSEQ multiplex PCR assay. Per the source publication's procedure: A statistical classification framework was built for diagnosing cytomegalovirus status from the catalog of TCR beta chain sequences. TCRdb took over this immuneACCESS table, retaining in-frame rearrangements with V and J assigned. Such tables are incomplete; in checked studies, under half of the missing clones stem from an unresolved V gene, and the remainder is unexplained. V and J calls and clone size follow that table, whereas D and trimming were derived from the DNA. The sample has about 140,000 clones on record, about nine tenths of them singletons. The top ten constitute 0.6% to 0.85% of the sample. V trim: 5 bases; J trim: 4 bases; unmatched bases: 2. Looking up the germline V gene yields CDR1 MNHEY and CDR2 SVGAGI. Including the terminal cysteine and phenylalanine, the CDR3 comprises 13 residues. Of the read, only the CDR3 DNA is kept; its 39 bases are in frame from base 1.

The chain is made from TRBV6-5 and TRBJ1-5, and TRBD1 matches 7 of the central bases. Input material: PBMCs. The sequence was obtained from a man aged 18-30 years in good health and CMV-seronegative. CDR3 protein: CASSAGQNQPQHF. The bases read TGTGCCAGCAGTGCGGGACAGAATCAGCCCCAGCATTTT.